This T cell receptor beta chain comes out of a study of blood T cell repertoires in COVID-19. Whole-study context: There were acute and convalescent COVID-19 samples, and they came from the United States, Italy and Spain. The cDNA or gDNA used as material had been derived from T cells, B-cell-depleted T cells, or PBMCs.

The CDR3 has 15 amino acids. The trim removed 4 bases at V and 1 base at J, leaving 6 bases unmatched. The germline gives CDR1 LNHDA, CDR2 SQIVND (reference sequence). Enrolled during active infection, Seattle patients were then followed longitudinally. Original analysis: Estimates of nucleated cell counts were drawn from the amplification of reference gene primers. Using immunoSEQ multiplex PCR, the repertoire was profiled, and TCRdb retains in-frame clones only, with some absent. V and J calls and clone size are copied from that table; D and trimming were computed from the DNA. The sample contains 150,000 to 200,000 clones, approximately 93% of which appear only once.

The chain combines TRBV19 with TRBJ2-5; 7 bases line up with TRBD1. The clonotype was recovered from a woman aged 55-69 years with COVID-19, enrolled during active disease. Material for sequencing was peripheral blood. As DNA, the CDR3 is TGTGCCAGTAGTACAGGGGGTACATTCCAAGAGACCCAGTACTTC. This sequence encodes CASSTGGTFQETQYF. Drawing the rest from reference TRBV19 and TRBJ2-5, the complete variable domain is DGGITQSPKYLFRKEGQNVTLSCEQNLNHDAMYWYRQDPGQGLRLIYYSQIVNDFQKGDIAEGYSVSREKKESFPLTVTSAQKNPTAFYLCASSTGGTFQETQYFGPGTRLLVL.